This T cell receptor beta chain was identified in a study of CD8 T cells in ankylosing spondylitis. Overall study results and limits: Some motif variants were previously reported in reactive arthritis synovial fluid and blood. Seemingly characteristic of ankylosing spondylitis blood was a TCR beta motif consisting of about 8 highly homologous variants.

The germline CDR1 and CDR2 sequences are SGHRS and YFSETQ. The CDR3 has 14 amino acids. V shed 0 bases and J 7 bases; nucleotides not matched to a gene: 4. Library preparation for TCR beta used quantitative 5'-RACE with molecular barcodes. TCRdb processed the 5' RACE reads anew with MiXCR; each CDR3 protein has one entry. The sample records roughly 670,000 distinct CDR3 sequences, 19% being singletons. This clonotype came up a few times. Its antigen is unknown. The specimen was blood, either unsorted or a sorted T cell fraction (not recorded which). The chain recombines TRBV5-1 with TRBJ2-4; TRBD1 agrees at 7 bases. The clonotype comes from a male donor with ankylosing spondylitis. CDR3 protein: CASSLADRKNIQYF. The CDR3 DNA sequence: TGCGCCAGCAGCTTGGCGGACAGGAAGAACATTCAGTACTTC.